The next 28 T cell receptor beta chains were all read from a single sample in a study of T cells in Graves' hyperthyroidism and ophthalmopathy. The source material, RNA transcripts, was used to amplify TCR beta CDR3 regions. Carried out on the TCR CDR3, a first-round RT-PCR used the HTBI primer set. TCRdb called the multiplex PCR reads again in MiXCR, with one record for every CDR3 protein. The sample holds 360,000 or so distinct CDR3 sequences, 12% to 15% seen once. Sequenced input: blood. Receptors originate from a woman aged 60-75 years with Graves' ophthalmopathy.

This clonotype was detected only a few times. The chain links TRBV5-6 to TRBJ1-2; TRBD1 aligns across 8 bases. V lost 2 bases to trimming and J lost 8 bases; unmatched junction nucleotides: 2. The CDR3 is 12 residues long. Per the germline V gene, CDR1 is SGHDT and CDR2 is YYEEEE. The CDR3 bases are TGTGCCAGCAGCTTCAGGGGGCGCGGCTACACCTTC. Translating gives CASSFRGRGYTF. The entire variable domain, with the rest obtained from reference TRBV5-6 and TRBJ1-2, is as follows: DAGVTQSPTHLIKTRGQQVTLRCSPKSGHDTVSWYQQALGQGPQFIFQYYEEEERQRGNFPDRFSGHQFPNYSSELNVNALLLGDSALYLCASSFRGRGYTFGSGTRLTVV.

The chain links TRBV28 to TRBJ2-1, with TRBD2 matching 10 bases. Unmatched junction bases numbered 13, after V lost 4 bases and J lost 7 bases. CDR3 size: 17 residues. Germline lookup yields CDR1 MDHEN and CDR2 SYDVKM. The CDR3 bases are TGTGCCAGCAGTTGGGGACTAGCGAGAGATCCGTTTAATGAGCAGTTCTTC. The encoded protein is CASSWGLARDPFNEQFF.

There are a few counts of this clonotype. The gene calls are TRBV5-1 and TRBJ2-3; possible D gene TRBD2, 5 bases. Germline-derived CDR1 and CDR2 are SGHRS and YFSETQ. Trimming took 4 bases from V and 5 from J, leaving 14 bases between them. CDR3 length equals 14 residues. DNA for the CDR3: TGCGCCAGCAGCCTGGGTGAGGGCCAAGATACGCAGTATTTT. Translating it yields CASSLGEGQDTQYF.

This clonotype was picked up a small number of times. The CDR3 nucleotides are TGTGCCAGCAGCTTAGATAAGCCTGGGATCTCCTACAATGAGCAGTTCTTC. Its translation is CASSLDKPGISYNEQFF. The V call is TRBV11-3, the J call TRBJ2-1; D is unresolved. V lost 0 bases and J 0 bases, leaving 12 bases between the germline ends. CDR3 length: 17 amino acids. Germline V CDR1 and CDR2: SGHNT, YENEEA.

This clonotype was picked up a small number of times. CDR3 region: CASSLFSNQPQHF. The CDR3 coding sequence is TGTGCCAGCAGCTTGTTCTCGAATCAGCCCCAGCATTTT. The chain has TRBV7-6 and TRBJ1-5; D gene uncertain. The CDR3 extends over 13 amino acids. V lost 3 bases and J 4 bases, leaving 7 bases between the germline ends. The V gene's germline CDR1 is SGHVS and CDR2 FNYEAQ.

This clonotype has a count of ten or more. The rearrangement joins TRBV7-9 to TRBJ2-1, with 7 bases identical to TRBD2. V shed 5 bases and J 2 bases; nucleotides not matched to a gene: 9. The CDR3 extends over 16 amino acids. CDR1 is SEHNR and CDR2 is FQNEAQ in the germline V gene (reference sequence). CDR3 in DNA: TGTGCCAGCAGCCATCTAGCGGACCCCCCCTACAATGAGCAGTTCTTC. Protein: CASSHLADPPYNEQFF.

This clonotype was picked up many times. The rearrangement uses TRBV6-2 or TRBV6-3 and TRBJ2-2; D could derive from TRBD1 or TRBD2 (5 bases each). Trimming stripped 3 bases from V and 6 bases from J, with 14 bases between. Per the germline V gene, CDR1 is MNHEY and CDR2 is SVGEGT. The CDR3 is 15 residues long. CDR3 residues: CASSYVRGVAGELFF. The CDR3 bases are TGTGCCAGCAGTTATGTCCGAGGGGTCGCCGGGGAGCTGTTTTTT.

Remarks on this clonotype: A much larger clone sits a single nucleotide away, making a read error possible. The J gene is TRBJ2-3, the V gene TRBV12-3 or TRBV12-4; D gene unclear. This CDR3 comprises 14 residues. CDR3 sequence (DNA): TGTGCCGGCAGTCACCCCCAAGCGACAGATACGCAGTATTTT. This codes for CAGSHPQATDTQYF.

This clonotype was seen many times. The rearrangement joins TRBV29-1 to TRBJ2-3; weak D call: TRBD2 (9 bases). The germline CDR1 and CDR2 sequences are SQVTM and ANQGSEA. Deletions cut 1 base from V and 4 bases from J, with 21 bases between. There are 17 residues in the CDR3. CDR3 coding DNA: TGCAGCGTTGAAGGAGCGGGGGGAGACAGGGGTTCAGATACGCAGTATTTT. Translation gives CSVEGAGGDRGSDTQYF.

This clonotype was recorded at least ten times. The chain carries TRBV28 and TRBJ1-6, with unresolved D. The CDR3 is 11 residues long. The V end was cut by 7 bases, the J end by 9 bases, with 7 bases between. The V gene's germline CDR1 is MDHEN and CDR2 SYDVKM. The CDR3 reads CASTRGSPLHF. The DNA of the CDR3 is TGTGCCAGCACCCGCGGTTCACCCCTCCACTTT.

This clonotype was counted at least ten times. Written as DNA, the CDR3 is TGTGCCACCAGTGATCGACGACCGGGACTAGCGGGAGCCGGTGAGACCCAGTACTTC. Translating gives CATSDRRPGLAGAGETQYF. The rearrangement links TRBV24-1 to TRBJ2-5; 14 nucleotides align to TRBD2. Per the germline V gene, CDR1 is KGHDR and CDR2 is SFDVKD. The ends lost 3 bases at V and 5 bases at J; junction bases unmatched: 13. The CDR3 has 19 residues.

This clonotype has a handful of counts. This chain joins TRBV2 and TRBJ2-2; perhaps TRBD2 as D (5 bases). This CDR3 has 13 amino acids. From germline, CDR1 is SNHLY and CDR2 FYNNEI. V was clipped by 6 bases and J by 3 bases, with 8 bases between them. CDR3 sequence reads: CASRASYTGELFF. The CDR3 DNA is TGTGCCAGCAGAGCTAGCTACACCGGGGAGCTGTTTTTT.

The chain links TRBV27 to TRBJ2-2; D is undetermined. This CDR3 comprises 15 residues. CDR1 MNHEY and CDR2 SMNVEV come from the germline V gene (reference sequence). V dropped 6 bases and J dropped 2 bases, with 13 bases sitting between them. As DNA, the CDR3 is TGTGCCAGCAGCTCCGAACTCCTTAACACCGGGGAGCTGTTTTTT. The encoded protein is CASSSELLNTGELFF.

The chain links TRBV29-1 to TRBJ2-7; 8 nucleotides agree with TRBD1. The CDR3 is 13 residues long. CDR1 is SQVTM, CDR2 ANQGSEA, per germline. The ends lost 2 bases at V and 6 bases at J; junction bases unmatched: 6. The CDR3 DNA sequence: TGCAGCGTTGAAACCCAAACAGGGGGCGAGCAGTACTTC. It yields the protein CSVETQTGGEQYF.

This clonotype has ten or more counts. The rearrangement uses TRBV6-2 or TRBV6-3 and TRBJ2-7; 11 bases fit TRBD2. V lost 2 bases and J lost 6; bases outside the gene matches: 6. Germline loops: CDR1 MNHEY, CDR2 SVGEGT. The CDR3 sequence is 15 residues long. CDR3 loop: CASSYELAGVSEQYF. In DNA form, the CDR3 reads TGTGCCAGCAGTTACGAACTAGCGGGAGTCTCCGAGCAGTACTTC.

J is TRBJ2-2 and V is TRBV19, with unresolved D. CDR1 and CDR2 from the germline V gene are LNHDA and SQIVND (reference sequence). The CDR3 sequence is 13 residues long. With 3 bases removed from V and 5 bases from J, the gap between germline ends came to 7 bases. DNA of the CDR3: TGTGCCAGTAGTATTGCGGAAACCGGGGAGCTGTTTTTT. It is translated as CASSIAETGELFF.

This clonotype has ten or more counts. V gene TRBV10-3 combines with J gene TRBJ2-1; D is possibly TRBD1 or TRBD2 (7 bases each). Trimming took off 3 bases at V and 7 bases at J, with 13 bases between the two ends. The germline V gene has CDR1 ENHRY and CDR2 SYGVKD. This CDR3 is 14 amino acids long. DNA for the CDR3: TGTGCCATCAGTGATGCCCAGGGGGGGAATGAGCAGTTCTTC. Amino acid sequence: CAISDAQGGNEQFF.

This clonotype was seen repeatedly, ten times or more. CDR3 protein: CASSAIGGHNEQFF. CDR3 DNA sequence: TGTGCCAGCAGTGCCATTGGGGGTCACAATGAGCAGTTCTTC. This chain links TRBV2 with TRBJ2-1; possibly TRBD1 or TRBD2 for D (5 bases each). Trimming pared 4 bases from V and 5 bases from J, leaving 12 bases between. This CDR3 contains 14 residues. Germline values: CDR1 SNHLY, CDR2 FYNNEI.

The table lists this clonotype with many counts. The chain recombines TRBV4-2 with TRBJ2-1, with no clear D. Germline-derived CDR1 and CDR2 are LGHNA and YNFKEQ. Trimming pared 2 bases from V and 5 bases from J, leaving 7 bases between. CDR3 length: 13 residues. In nucleotides, the CDR3 is TGTGCCAGCAGCCAAAAGACCGACAATGAGCAGTTCTTC. The encoded protein is CASSQKTDNEQFF.

This clonotype was detected ten times or more. J is TRBJ2-2 and V is TRBV3-1, with 7 bases aligning to TRBD1. The CDR3 spans 14 residues. J gave up 4 bases and V 4 bases, and 3 bases lay outside the gene matches. CDR1 is LGHDT, CDR2 YNNKEL, per germline (reference sequence). The CDR3 DNA is TGTGCCAGCAGCCCGGGACAGTCCACCGGGGAGCTGTTTTTT. Protein product: CASSPGQSTGELFF.

A few counts support this clonotype. V gene TRBV6-1 combines with J gene TRBJ2-3, with D perhaps matching TRBD1 or TRBD2 (6 bases each). From germline, CDR1 is MNHNS and CDR2 SASEGT. The V end lost 6 bases, the J end lost 4 bases, and 11 bases lay between the germline ends. The CDR3 consists of 13 residues. The DNA for the CDR3 is TGTGCCAGCAGGGATAGGGGGGCAGATACGCAGTATTTT. It encodes CASRDRGADTQYF.

This clonotype was detected ten times or more. The genes are TRBV20-1 and TRBJ2-2; D is tentatively TRBD1 or TRBD2 (5 bases each). Germline CDR1 reads DFQATT; CDR2 reads SNEGSKA (reference sequence). This CDR3 comprises 15 residues. V gave up 0 bases and J gave up 6 bases, with 14 bases separating them. The CDR3 DNA reads as TGCAGTGCTAGAGACCGGGACGGCGACCCCGGGGAGCTGTTTTTT. As protein: CSARDRDGDPGELFF.

The chain couples TRBV27 to TRBJ2-7, with 8 bases matching TRBD1. V lost 2 bases to trimming and J lost 2 bases; unmatched junction nucleotides: 11. The CDR3 extends over 17 amino acids. Germline V gene data show CDR1 as MNHEY and CDR2 as SMNVEV (reference sequence). The CDR3 sequence is CASSLTRRDRSAYEQYF. The CDR3 DNA reads as TGTGCCAGCAGTTTAACCCGCCGGGACAGGTCTGCCTACGAGCAGTACTTC.

This clonotype showed up many times. The rearrangement joins TRBV2 to TRBJ2-3; 10 nucleotides agree with TRBD2. Germline V gene data show CDR1 as SNHLY and CDR2 as FYNNEI. The CDR3 is made up of 16 amino acids. Trimming at V came to 8 bases and at J to 4 bases, leaving 12 bases not matched to a gene. In DNA, the CDR3 is TGTGCCAGCCGTTCCCCAACTAGCGGGAAAGCAGATACGCAGTATTTT. Its protein product is CASRSPTSGKADTQYF. Full variable domain (outside the CDR3, taken from reference TRBV2 and TRBJ2-3): EPEVTQTPSHQVTQMGQEVILRCVPISNHLYFYWYRQILGQKVEFLVSFYNNEISEKSEIFDDQFSVERPDGSNFTLKIRSTKLEDSAMYFCASRSPTSGKADTQYFGPGTRLTVL.

This clonotype was picked up many times. CDR3 amino acids: CASHETGTDTQYF. CDR3 sequence (DNA): TGCGCCAGCCACGAAACTGGCACAGATACGCAGTATTTT. The chain couples TRBV5-1 to TRBJ2-3; D call uncertain. The CDR3 loop spans 13 amino acids. Germline V gene lookup returns CDR1 SGHRS and CDR2 YFSETQ. Trimming left V 7 bases short and J 1 base short, with 10 bases between.

In this sample, this clonotype turned up a few times. The junction does not match germline at one end; this may be a read error. The V gene is TRBV3-1, the J gene TRBJ2-2; D might be TRBD1 or TRBD2, each matching 5 bases. CDR3 length: 14 residues. From germline, CDR1 is LGHDT and CDR2 YNNKEL (reference sequence). CDR3 residues: CASSQDLGPGELLF. The CDR3 nucleotides are TGTGCCAGCAGCCAAGACCTGGGACCCGGGGAGCTGCTTTTT. The whole variable domain, remainder taken from reference TRBV3-1 and TRBJ2-2, is DTAVSQTPKYLVTQMGNDKSIKCEQNLGHDTMYWYKQDSKKFLKIMFSYNNKELIINETVPNRFSPKSPDKAHLNLHINSLELGDSAVYFCASSQDLGPGELLFGEGSRLTVL.

CDR3 DNA sequence: TGCAGCGTTCTCGACCAGGTGTACAATGAGCAGTTCTTC. It is translated as CSVLDQVYNEQFF. This chain joins TRBV29-1 and TRBJ2-1; D call uncertain. Germline CDR1 reads SQVTM; CDR2 reads ANQGSEA. V was clipped by 5 bases and J by 4 bases, with 12 bases between them. This CDR3 has 13 amino acids.

At least ten counts were recorded for this clonotype. The chain couples TRBV28 to TRBJ2-1; 11 bases map to TRBD2. CDR3 length: 17 amino acids. V lost 8 bases, J lost 0 bases, and 9 bases stayed unmatched. Germline values: CDR1 MDHEN, CDR2 SYDVKM. The CDR3 region has the DNA TGTGCCAGCCGGACTAGCGGGCTCGCAACCTCCTACAATGAGCAGTTCTTC. This codes for CASRTSGLATSYNEQFF.